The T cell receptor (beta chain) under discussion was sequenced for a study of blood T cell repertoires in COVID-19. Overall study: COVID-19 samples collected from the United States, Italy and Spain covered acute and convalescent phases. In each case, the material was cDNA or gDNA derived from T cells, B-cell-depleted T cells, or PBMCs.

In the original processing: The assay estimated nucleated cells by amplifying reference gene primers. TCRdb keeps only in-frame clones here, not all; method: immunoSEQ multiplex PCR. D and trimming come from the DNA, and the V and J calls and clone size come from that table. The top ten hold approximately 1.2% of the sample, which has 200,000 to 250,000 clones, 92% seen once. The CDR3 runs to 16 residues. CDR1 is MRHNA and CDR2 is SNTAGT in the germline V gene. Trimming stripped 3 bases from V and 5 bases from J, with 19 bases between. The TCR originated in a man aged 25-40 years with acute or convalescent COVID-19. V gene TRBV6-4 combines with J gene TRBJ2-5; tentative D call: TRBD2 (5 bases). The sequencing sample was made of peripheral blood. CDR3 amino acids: CASSEFWTLQIETQYF. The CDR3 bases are TGTGCCAGCAGTGAATTCTGGACTTTACAAATTGAGACCCAGTACTTC.